This TCR beta chain was profiled in a study of cytomegalovirus exposure and HLA in healthy donors (dated by TCRdb to the late 2010s). In the study overall: An earlier analysis of roughly 500 of the donors reported 276 Gb of sequence data and around 120 million unique TCR beta sequences obtained from 150 million to 200 million T cells. A later genetic analysis used genome-wide SNP genotypes for about 65% of the 666 donors, treating that subset as a discovery cohort. The study used immunosequencing to profile the T cell repertoires of under 700 subjects and linked those repertoires to cytomegalovirus serostatus. To decide whether each TCR beta V gene segment behaved as functional or pseudogenic, an earlier analysis of 587 of the donors relied on high-throughput TCR beta sequencing. Among approximately 370 genotyped donors of the cohort, an average of around 240,000 unique TCR beta nucleotide sequences was sequenced per donor, of which roughly 17% were non-productive. HLA typing covered class I and class II loci at four-digit resolution. The aim of the study was to test whether cataloging public T cell receptors could identify signatures of past pathogen exposure. About five DR-DQ haplotypes were treated as single units for association and clustering because of strong linkage in the cohort. To predict cytomegalovirus infection status, the study combined high-throughput TCR immunosequencing, statistical association of individual TCRs with disease status, and machine learning. Along with the roughly 710-subject first cohort, a separate validation cohort of over a hundred different subjects was used. Every discovery cohort repertoire had been produced on one sequencing platform. Typing coverage varied by locus: 629-630 donors for A, B, C, DRB1 and DQB1; roughly 510 for DQA1; more than 600 for DPA1; approximately 470 for DPB1. Donor age, sex, ethnicity and CMV serostatus were compiled together with the repertoire data. A later analysis re-analyzed previously published TCR beta repertoires from 550 to 700 donors and added high-resolution HLA genotyping to study TCR occurrence patterns. Of the roughly 400 genotyped donors, about 84% fell in the genetic ancestry cluster associated with self-reported Caucasian donors. Roughly 320 gigabases of sequencing data and approximately 91 million unique TCR sequences made up an early release that covered approximately 700 HLA-typed donors. In the later analysis, no new phenotypic data were used to find candidate immune exposures; instead, reliance was placed on TCR beta sequences and their occurrence across donors.

Details on this clone: Its antigen is currently not known. Base qualities are not at hand, and no much larger clone is one base apart. The sample carries other DNA sequences with the same CDR3.

CDR1 and CDR2 were assigned from the germline V gene as SQVTM and ANQGSEA. Trimming takes 4 bases from V and 3 bases from J, and the germline ends sit 7 bases apart. The CDR3 contains 12 residues, cysteine and phenylalanine counted. The sequence is cut down to CDR3 DNA, 36 bases in frame from base 1. Library method: the immunoSEQ multiplex PCR assay. A mixture of 60 forward primers for TCR Vbeta segments and 13 reverse primers for TCR Jbeta segments was used in the multiplex PCR. The CDR3 region of rearranged TCR beta genes was amplified from genomic DNA by a multiplex PCR assay. The amplified TCR beta libraries were sequenced on the Illumina HiSeq System as 87-base-pair reads. For the original study's pipeline: Across the 700 or so repertoires, a later analysis counted roughly 84 million unique TCR beta chains, some 11 million of which were shared by at least two donors. A nearest-neighbor algorithm error-corrected the raw reads and collapsed the reads into unique sequences, merging closely related sequences to remove PCR and sequencing errors. Alignment of CDR3 sequences to IMGT reference sequences was used to assign V, D and J gene segments. Each retained sequence needed at least a six-nucleotide match to both a V gene segment and a J gene segment. Rearrangements were classified as productive when the CDR3 lacked stop codons and remained in frame with V and J, and all other rearrangements were classified as non-productive. Following IMGT convention, CDR3 was defined as the stretch from the second conserved V-encoded cysteine up to the conserved J-encoded phenylalanine. The earlier analysis of about 620 of the donors excluded sequences that lacked an unambiguous match to a single V gene segment. In an earlier analysis of more than 500 of the donors, a V segment was called functional when productive rearrangements were above 56.7%, and segregating when the standard deviation between donors exceeded 5%. A statistical classification framework was developed to diagnose cytomegalovirus status using the catalog of TCR beta chain sequences. V and J gene assignment, in a later analysis, came from comparing TCR nucleotide sequences with IMGT/GENE-DB human TR gene sequences. In a later analysis, CDR3 sequences and most-parsimonious VDJ recombination scenarios were assigned using the TCRdist pipeline. In a later analysis, every TCR beta chain was defined by the combination of its CDR3 amino acid sequence and its V-gene family, and reads without a unique V-gene family were dropped. A later analysis removed roughly 590 highly shared, low-generation-probability nucleotide sequences to deal with suspected cross-contamination and a sequencing artifact. For each public chain, a later analysis derived a clonal expansion index from normalized ranks of inferred template counts within each repertoire. A later analysis computed generation probabilities with a VDJ recombination model fitted to out-of-frame rearrangements, and checked the results against IGoR. In a later analysis, hypergeometric tests were used to score TCR-TCR, TCR-HLA and TCR-CMV co-occurrence, with a repertoire-size bias correction applied to TCR pairs. False discovery rates were estimated in a later analysis by permuting HLA or CMV assignments 20 times. In a later analysis, co-occurring TCRs were grouped using DBSCAN, with TCRdist sequence similarity added in when clustering inside HLA-allele-positive subsets. For co-occurrence clustering, repertoires with fewer than 30,000 or more than 120,000 public chains were excluded, along with a handful of repertoires with anomalous nucleotide sharing. Here the immuneACCESS table is served through TCRdb, limited to in-frame sequences with V and J called. Missing clones are a known gap in these copies; in checked studies unresolved V genes cover under half, and the rest lacks a known reason. V, J and clone size are taken as reported in that table, and D and trimming were inferred from the DNA itself. Present in this sample are roughly 150,000 clones, over 75% of which were seen just once. Less than 1.5% of the sample is taken by the ten largest.

General conclusions and limits of the study: In both the original and validation cohorts, the classifier was reported to diagnose cytomegalovirus status with high specificity and sensitivity. Some IMGT-functional V segments, including TRBV6-2 and TRBV6-3, could not be told apart with the 87-base-pair reads, so those segments were excluded. A further reported finding was that TCR beta sequences accurately predicted the HLA-A and HLA-B alleles for most subjects in the first cohort. Specific HLA alleles were associated with 15,000 to 20,000 TCR beta sequences at a false discovery rate of 0.05 in a later analysis. A later analysis found that HLA-associated TCR beta chains were more clonally expanded and had lower generation probabilities than equally common non-associated chains. It was suggested by the authors that the approach could potentially be generalized to other disease states and immunological phenotypes. Immune exposure information for the cohort was limited to CMV serostatus. Sequencing depth was assumed to be roughly uniform across donors in the presence/absence analyses, though that assumption may not hold. Because counts were too low, some 17 rarely observed V segments, including chromosome 9 orphons, were left out of the earlier analysis of some 600 of the donors. In a later analysis, most CMV-associated TCR beta chains were found to appear HLA-restricted, with HLA associations seemingly driven largely by CMV exposure. In a later analysis, the rate of TCR association differed among HLA loci, with DRB1 alleles having the most associated TCRs and HLA-C alleles having the fewest. Across donors, most TCR sequences were observed very rarely, whereas some public TCRs were present in many individuals. Because HLA typing was unavailable for some donors at each locus, only the typed subset was used in association tests. A group of highly shared sequence variants was considered likely to be a technical artifact of the sequencing pipeline. In an earlier analysis of some 500 of the donors, most TCR beta V segments were observed in productive rearrangements about 87% or about 30% of the time, broadly matching IMGT annotations. A total of 164 TCR beta chains were listed by the study as associated with cytomegalovirus. A later analysis reported that several top co-occurrence clusters appeared linked to parvovirus B19, influenza, CMV and Epstein-Barr virus. Compared with the approximately 700-donor mean, donors in an Asian-associated ancestry cluster had fewer N-insertions in productive TCRs, according to a later genetic analysis. Correlated functional status among segregating V segments might reflect linkage disequilibrium, but an unknown experimental factor could not be ruled out. A few of the identified cytomegalovirus-associated TCR beta chains were confirmed in vitro to be specific for cytomegalovirus antigens. The cohort was sequenced for TCR beta chains only, and without alpha or paired-chain data the features that could be detected were limited. In a later genetic analysis, a missense DCLRE1C variant was associated with V-gene and J-gene trimming of TCR beta chains, and the association was replicated in an independent cohort. When HLA alleles, especially DR and DQ, strongly co-occurred, attributing TCR associations to individual alleles was difficult.

The cohort comprised approximately 700 healthy bone marrow donors. At the time of sampling, every cohort member was nominally healthy, though immune exposures that went unrecorded were likely present. The donor tested CMV seronegative and was one of the 352 seronegative cohort members. Each donor provided a peripheral blood sample, and peripheral blood mononuclear cells were used for TCR beta sequencing. Genomic DNA was extracted from the blood cell samples with the Qiagen DNeasy Blood Extraction Kit. The TCR was taken from a female donor in good health and CMV-seronegative. Here the chain combines TRBV29-1 and TRBJ1-5; the D gene is not confidently resolved. The sample was PBMCs. Here the CDR3 is given as CSVGGLNQPQHF. The nucleotides read TGCAGCGTTGGAGGCCTCAATCAGCCCCAGCATTTT.